These 26 T cell receptor beta chains came from one sample sequenced in a study of T cells in Graves' hyperthyroidism and ophthalmopathy. From RNA transcripts, TCR beta CDR3 regions were amplified. HTBI primers were the set used in a first-round RT-PCR of the TCR CDR3. TCRdb used MiXCR to reprocess the multiplex PCR reads, holding one entry per CDR3 protein. This sample has 500,000 to 650,000 distinct CDR3 sequences; 17% occur once, and the top ten carry 15% to 20%. The sequencing sample was made of blood. These receptors were collected from a woman between 18 and 29 years old with Graves' ophthalmopathy.

This clonotype has at least ten counts. This chain uses TRBV28 with TRBJ2-7; D gene ambiguous. CDR3 length equals 12 residues. The V gene lost 8 bases and the J gene lost 4 bases, with 12 bases spanning the gap. CDR1 is MDHEN, CDR2 SYDVKM, per germline. Here the CDR3 DNA reads TGTGCCAGCGGCCCTGAAAATTACGAGCAGTACTTC. This sequence encodes CASGPENYEQYF.

The table lists this clonotype with a few counts. This chain uses TRBV29-1 with TRBJ2-2; possibly TRBD1 or TRBD2 for D (5 bases each). Trimming cost V 7 bases and J 0 bases, with 12 bases left between them. The CDR3 runs 14 residues. Per the germline V gene, CDR1 is SQVTM and CDR2 is ANQGSEA. The CDR3 protein is CSGMRGANTGELFF. As DNA, the CDR3 is TGCAGCGGGATGAGAGGGGCGAACACCGGGGAGCTGTTTTTT.

The table lists this clonotype with many counts. This sequence joins TRBV6-1 and TRBJ1-1, with D tentatively TRBD1 (6 bases). The CDR3 contains 14 residues. The ends were cut back, 6 bases at V and 6 bases at J, with 17 bases in the middle. Germline CDR1 reads MNHNS; CDR2 reads SASEGT. The CDR3 loop reads CASSRRTGPAEAFF. The CDR3 DNA reads TGTGCCAGCAGCCGAAGAACAGGGCCCGCTGAAGCTTTCTTT.

The V call is TRBV20-1, the J call TRBJ1-1, with D perhaps matching TRBD1 (5 bases). Deletions cut 1 base from V and 6 bases from J, with 12 bases between. Per the germline V gene, CDR1 is DFQATT and CDR2 is SNEGSKA (reference sequence). The CDR3 totals 13 residues. The CDR3 DNA sequence: TGCAGTGCTAGAGCATGGGGAGGGGCTGAAGCTTTCTTT. Protein: CSARAWGGAEAFF.

This clonotype has only a few counts. The junction departs from germline at one end; a sequencing error may be responsible. The chain couples TRBV13 to TRBJ1-1, with TRBD1 matching 7 bases. The V gene's germline CDR1 is PRHDT and CDR2 FYEKMQ (reference sequence). This CDR3 comprises 15 residues. The CDR3: CASRRTGTAFTEASF. The DNA of the CDR3 is TGTGCCAGCAGACGAACCGGGACAGCCTTCACTGAAGCTTCCTTT.

The chain carries TRBV25-1 and TRBJ2-5; D call uncertain. The CDR3 is made up of 17 amino acids. Per germline, CDR1 MGHDK and CDR2 SYGVNS. The V end was cut by 2 bases, the J end by 2 bases, with 18 bases between. The chain's CDR3 is CASSEEKRAWKQETQYF. The CDR3 DNA follows: TGTGCCAGCAGTGAAGAGAAAAGGGCCTGGAAGCAAGAGACCCAGTACTTC.

This clonotype was seen at least ten times. The chain employs TRBV2 and TRBJ2-7; 12 nucleotides agree with TRBD2. Germline loops: CDR1 SNHLY, CDR2 FYNNEI. CDR3 length equals 15 residues. V gave up 0 bases and J gave up 7 bases; unmatched junction bases: 4. The CDR3 reads CASSEATSGSGEQYF. The CDR3 DNA reads as TGTGCCAGCAGTGAAGCGACTAGCGGGAGCGGGGAGCAGTACTTC.

This clonotype was observed at least ten times. This chain uses TRBV7-2 with TRBJ2-7; D gene uncertain. V was trimmed by 2 bases and J by 5 bases, leaving 13 bases between them. CDR3 length: 14 residues. Germline CDR1 and CDR2: SGHTA and FQGNSA. The CDR3 sequence is CASSLIGRANEQYF. The CDR3 bases are TGTGCCAGCAGCTTAATTGGCCGAGCGAACGAGCAGTACTTC.

This clonotype was counted many times. The V and J genes are TRBV2 and TRBJ1-3; D perhaps matches TRBD1 (6 bases). Germline CDR1 and CDR2: SNHLY and FYNNEI. The CDR3 extends over 11 amino acids. The ends were cut back, 10 bases at V and 8 bases at J, with 12 bases in the middle. Here the CDR3 DNA reads TGTGCCATTTTTAAGGGGGACACCATATATTTT. Its translation: CAIFKGDTIYF.

In its sample, this clonotype was seen many times. V and J are TRBV7-2 and TRBJ2-3, with a possible D match to TRBD2 (6 bases). The CDR3 is 14 residues long. V lost 5 bases and J lost 4, with 13 bases in between. In germline, CDR1 is SGHTA, CDR2 FQGNSA. CDR3 loop: CASSPGSPPDTQYF. The DNA of the CDR3 is TGTGCCAGCAGCCCCGGGAGTCCTCCAGATACGCAGTATTTT.

In this sample, this clonotype turned up a few times. The chain joins TRBV19 to TRBJ1-1; tentatively, D is TRBD1 (6 bases). Germline loops: CDR1 LNHDA, CDR2 SQIVND (reference sequence). The CDR3 sequence is 14 residues long. The germline V and J ends were trimmed by 11 bases and 3 bases, with 19 bases remaining between them. The CDR3 DNA reads as TGTGCCGCTAGTATTACAGGGATGGACACTGAAGCTTTCTTT. Its protein product is CAASITGMDTEAFF.

This chain connects TRBV3-1 to TRBJ2-7; tentative D call: TRBD2 (7 bases). CDR3 length: 15 residues. The ends were cut back, 0 bases at V and 5 bases at J, with 14 bases in the middle. From germline, CDR1 is LGHDT and CDR2 YNNKEL (reference sequence). CDR3 in DNA: TGTGCCAGCAGCCAAGATGTCGGGGGGCTCCACGAGCAGTACTTC. Translation: CASSQDVGGLHEQYF.

This clonotype has at least ten counts. The genes are TRBV11-2 and TRBJ2-7; unclear D gene. This CDR3 is built from 16 residues. Germline V gene sequence: CDR1 SGHAT, CDR2 FQNNGV. The V gene lost 5 bases and the J gene lost 1 base, with 18 bases spanning the gap. CDR3: CASSAMRVGRSYEQYF. CDR3 in DNA: TGTGCCAGCAGCGCAATGAGAGTCGGTCGGTCCTACGAGCAGTACTTC.

In this sample, this clonotype turned up many times. This sequence joins TRBV6-2 or TRBV6-3 and TRBJ2-7, with D possibly being TRBD1 (6 bases). Germline CDR1 is MNHEY and CDR2 is SVGEGT. The CDR3 sequence is 14 residues long. V lost 2 bases and J lost 4, with 12 bases in between. CDR3 residues: CASSYNRELYEQYF. CDR3 in DNA: TGTGCCAGCAGTTACAACAGGGAACTTTACGAGCAGTACTTC.

This clonotype was found many times. The chain links TRBV5-1 to TRBJ1-4; D remains unclear. Trimming stripped 0 bases from V and 0 bases from J, with 15 bases between. The CDR3 sequence is 18 residues long. Germline assignment: CDR1 SGHRS and CDR2 YFSETQ. The CDR3 DNA reads TGCGCCAGCAGCTTGGGGGGAGTAAGTCGTGCAACTAATGAAAAACTGTTTTTT. It encodes CASSLGGVSRATNEKLFF.

This clonotype was seen many times. The chain joins TRBV28 to TRBJ2-1, with 10 bases fitting TRBD2. Germline V gene lookup returns CDR1 MDHEN and CDR2 SYDVKM. The CDR3 spans 16 residues. V dropped 7 bases and J dropped 7; count of bases not matched to a gene: 13. CDR3 in DNA: TGTGCCAGCACCCCAGCTAGCGGGAGATACGGGAATGAGCAGTTCTTC. Protein: CASTPASGRYGNEQFF.

This clonotype has a handful of counts. The junction departs from germline at one end; a sequencing error may be responsible. This sequence joins TRBV7-8 and TRBJ2-7, with 9 bases identical to TRBD2. The germline V gene has CDR1 SGHVS and CDR2 FQNEAQ. This CDR3 has 14 amino acids. In DNA, the CDR3 is TGTGCCAGCAGGTTAGCAGCGGGGGGCTACGAGCAGTACTTC. The encoded protein is CASRLAAGGYEQYF.

This clonotype was seen at least ten times. The chain has TRBV15 and TRBJ1-2; D call uncertain. Germline V gene data show CDR1 as LNHNV and CDR2 as YYDKDF (reference sequence). Trimming removed 3 bases at V and 3 bases at J, with 8 bases between. This CDR3 comprises 13 residues. The CDR3: CATSSQAYYGYTF. The CDR3 DNA reads as TGTGCCACCAGCAGTCAGGCGTACTATGGCTACACCTTC.

With respect to this clonotype: Given a much more abundant clone one base away, this may be a read error. The gene calls are TRBV30 and TRBJ1-2; D unresolved. Trimming removed 5 bases at V and 2 bases at J, with 21 bases between. The CDR3 loop spans 16 amino acids. CDR1 GTSNPN and CDR2 SVGIG come from the germline V gene (reference sequence). CDR3: CAWVGRRSSSNYGYTF. The CDR3 DNA reads TGTGCCTGGGTAGGGCGCAGGAGTTCTTCCAACTATGGCTACACCTTC.

This clonotype was detected ten times or more. The chain joins TRBV10-3 to TRBJ1-1, with D hard to call. Trimming stripped 0 bases from V and 2 bases from J, with 10 bases between. CDR1 is ENHRY, CDR2 SYGVKD, per germline. The CDR3 has 15 amino acids. CDR3 in amino acids: CAISESGYFNTEAFF. The CDR3 region has the DNA TGTGCCATCAGTGAGTCGGGTTACTTTAACACTGAAGCTTTCTTT.

In this sample, this clonotype turned up many times. The chain combines TRBV20-1 with TRBJ2-5; D gene ambiguous. The CDR3 totals 12 residues. The V end was cut by 6 bases, the J end by 1 base, with 9 bases between. The germline V gene has CDR1 DFQATT and CDR2 SNEGSKA (reference sequence). CDR3 DNA sequence: TGCAGTGCGAAAAAGACCCAAGAGACCCAGTACTTC. It specifies CSAKKTQETQYF.

This clonotype was observed at least ten times. The genes are TRBV7-2 and TRBJ2-2, with 9 nucleotides matching TRBD1. V dropped 8 bases and J dropped 4; count of bases not matched to a gene: 8. This CDR3 region has 15 residues. Germline lookup yields CDR1 SGHTA and CDR2 FQGNSA. The CDR3 nucleotides read TGTGCCAGCGGGAACAGGGGGCGGATCACCGGGGAGCTGTTTTTT. This translates into CASGNRGRITGELFF. Together with reference TRBV7-2 and TRBJ2-2, the CDR3 gives the full variable domain: GAGVSQSPSNKVTEKGKDVELRCDPISGHTALYWYRQSLGQGLEFLIYFQGNSAPDKSGLPSDRFSAERTGGSVSTLTIQRTQQEDSAVYLCASGNRGRITGELFFGEGSRLTVL.

This clonotype was detected ten times or more. The chain joins TRBV7-2 to TRBJ2-1, with D unclear. Germline loops: CDR1 SGHTA, CDR2 FQGNSA. The CDR3 totals 12 residues. V was cut by 2 bases and J by 4 bases, with 3 bases left in between. The CDR3 sequence: CASSLRYNEQFF. In nucleotides, the CDR3 is TGTGCCAGCAGCTTAAGGTACAATGAGCAGTTCTTC. Full variable domain (outside the CDR3, taken from reference TRBV7-2 and TRBJ2-1): GAGVSQSPSNKVTEKGKDVELRCDPISGHTALYWYRQSLGQGLEFLIYFQGNSAPDKSGLPSDRFSAERTGGSVSTLTIQRTQQEDSAVYLCASSLRYNEQFFGPGTRLTVL.

The CDR3 DNA reads TGCGCCAGCAGCCAAGATAGTGGACAGCCCCAGCATTTT. Translation: CASSQDSGQPQHF. The chain has TRBV4-3 and TRBJ1-5; D is ambiguous. The CDR3 sequence is 13 residues long. Germline CDR1 and CDR2: LGHNA and YSLEER. V lost 0 bases and J lost 7, with 7 bases in between.

This clonotype was seen many times. The gene calls are TRBV3-1 and TRBJ1-1, with unresolved D. The germline CDR1 and CDR2 sequences are LGHDT and YNNKEL (reference sequence). The CDR3 runs 13 residues. Trimming took off 5 bases at V and 4 bases at J, with 11 bases between the two ends. This chain's CDR3 is CASSEQIRTEAFF. The CDR3 coding sequence is TGTGCCAGCAGCGAACAAATTCGCACTGAAGCTTTCTTT.

This clonotype was recorded many times. This sequence joins TRBV7-9 and TRBJ2-7, with D hard to call. The CDR3 covers 16 residues. Germline-derived CDR1 and CDR2 are SEHNR and FQNEAQ (reference sequence). V lost 3 bases to trimming and J lost 2 bases, with 17 bases between them. CDR3 protein: CASSFPPPDVPYEQYF. CDR3 in DNA: TGTGCCAGCAGCTTTCCCCCCCCGGACGTTCCCTACGAGCAGTACTTC.